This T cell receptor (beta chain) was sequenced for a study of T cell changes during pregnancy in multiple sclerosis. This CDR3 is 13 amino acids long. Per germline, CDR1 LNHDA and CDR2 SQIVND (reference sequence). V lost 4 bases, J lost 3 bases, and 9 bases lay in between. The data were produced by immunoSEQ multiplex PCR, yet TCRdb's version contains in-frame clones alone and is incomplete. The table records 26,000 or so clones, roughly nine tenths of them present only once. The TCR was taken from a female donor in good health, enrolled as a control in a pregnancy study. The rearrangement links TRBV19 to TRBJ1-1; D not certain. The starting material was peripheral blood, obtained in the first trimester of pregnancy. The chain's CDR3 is CASSTTRYTEAFF. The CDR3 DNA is TGTGCCAGTAGTACTACCCGGTACACTGAAGCTTTCTTT.